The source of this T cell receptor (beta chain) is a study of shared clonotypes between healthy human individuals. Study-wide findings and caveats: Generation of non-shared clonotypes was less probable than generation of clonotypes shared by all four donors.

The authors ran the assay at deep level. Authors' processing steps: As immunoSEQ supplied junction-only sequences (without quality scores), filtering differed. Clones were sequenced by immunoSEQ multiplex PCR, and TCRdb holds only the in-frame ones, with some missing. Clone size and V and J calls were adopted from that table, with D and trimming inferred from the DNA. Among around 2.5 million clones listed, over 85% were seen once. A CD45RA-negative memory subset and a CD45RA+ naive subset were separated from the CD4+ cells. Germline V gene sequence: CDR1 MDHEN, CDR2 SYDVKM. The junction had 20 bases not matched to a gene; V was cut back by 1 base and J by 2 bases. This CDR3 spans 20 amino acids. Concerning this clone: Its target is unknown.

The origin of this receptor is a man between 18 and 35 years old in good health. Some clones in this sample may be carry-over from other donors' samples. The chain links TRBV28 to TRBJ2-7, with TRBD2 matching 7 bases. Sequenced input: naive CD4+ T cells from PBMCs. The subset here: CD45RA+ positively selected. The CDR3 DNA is TGTGCCAGCAGTTTATTCCTCCGAGGTCCCTTTCTAGCGGATACCTACGAGCAGTACTTC. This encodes CASSLFLRGPFLADTYEQYF.